This T cell receptor (beta chain) was sequenced for a study of cytomegalovirus exposure and HLA in healthy donors. The germline V gene encodes CDR1 SGHTA and CDR2 FQGNSA. This CDR3 region has 14 residues. Trimming left V 3 bases short and J 7 bases short, with 12 bases between. PCR primers comprised 60 Vbeta and 13 Jbeta primers. Method: immunoSEQ multiplex PCR; TCRdb's copy keeps in-frame clones and lacks some. Among 170,000 or so clones listed, 80% were seen once. This receptor was obtained from a boy younger than 18 in good health and CMV-seronegative. The sample consisted of PBMCs. The V gene is TRBV7-2, the J gene TRBJ2-2, with a possible D match to TRBD1 (6 bases). The CDR3 DNA reads TGTGCCAGCAGCTTTAAGGGGGATCACGGGGAGCTGTTTTTT. Translated, it gives CASSFKGDHGELFF.